This TCR beta chain is from a study of shared clonotypes between healthy human individuals. Deep-level running was used for the assay. The repertoire was sequenced with immunoSEQ multiplex PCR; TCRdb's copy has only in-frame clones and lacks some. The data show about 2 million clones, 85% to 95% seen once. Naive CD8 cells were CD45RO-negative, positively selected for CCR7, excluding terminally differentiated effector memory CD45RA+ cells. Adult donors, all healthy and HIV-negative, had no recent acute infections or vaccinations. Donors were Caucasian adults residing in Nashville, Tennessee, USA. Trimming took 0 bases from V and 3 from J, leaving 10 bases between them. The CDR3 length is 14 residues. Germline lookup yields CDR1 SGHDT and CDR2 YYEEEE.

This clonotype was sampled from a man aged 18 to 30 in good health. This chain links TRBV5-6 with TRBJ2-7; D not certain. Sequencing was performed on naive CD8+ T cells sorted from blood. The CDR3 here is CASSLAESFYEQYF. The CDR3 DNA sequence: TGTGCCAGCAGCTTGGCTGAGTCATTCTACGAGCAGTACTTC.